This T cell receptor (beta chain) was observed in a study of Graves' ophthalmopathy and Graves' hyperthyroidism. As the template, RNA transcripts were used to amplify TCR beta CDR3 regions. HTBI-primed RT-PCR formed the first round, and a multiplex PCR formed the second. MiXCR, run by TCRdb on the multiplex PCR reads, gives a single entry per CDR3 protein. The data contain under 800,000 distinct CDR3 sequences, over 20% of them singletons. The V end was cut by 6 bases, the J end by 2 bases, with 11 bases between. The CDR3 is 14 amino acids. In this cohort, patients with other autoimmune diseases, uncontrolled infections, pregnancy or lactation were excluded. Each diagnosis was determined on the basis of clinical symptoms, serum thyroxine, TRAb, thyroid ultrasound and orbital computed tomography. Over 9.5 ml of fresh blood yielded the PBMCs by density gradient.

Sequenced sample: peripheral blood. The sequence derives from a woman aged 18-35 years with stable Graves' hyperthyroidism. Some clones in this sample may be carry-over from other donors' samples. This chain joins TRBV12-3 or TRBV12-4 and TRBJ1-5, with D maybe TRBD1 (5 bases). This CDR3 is CASRGAGGNQPQHF. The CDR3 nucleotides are TGTGCCAGCAGAGGGGCGGGGGGCAATCAGCCCCAGCATTTT.